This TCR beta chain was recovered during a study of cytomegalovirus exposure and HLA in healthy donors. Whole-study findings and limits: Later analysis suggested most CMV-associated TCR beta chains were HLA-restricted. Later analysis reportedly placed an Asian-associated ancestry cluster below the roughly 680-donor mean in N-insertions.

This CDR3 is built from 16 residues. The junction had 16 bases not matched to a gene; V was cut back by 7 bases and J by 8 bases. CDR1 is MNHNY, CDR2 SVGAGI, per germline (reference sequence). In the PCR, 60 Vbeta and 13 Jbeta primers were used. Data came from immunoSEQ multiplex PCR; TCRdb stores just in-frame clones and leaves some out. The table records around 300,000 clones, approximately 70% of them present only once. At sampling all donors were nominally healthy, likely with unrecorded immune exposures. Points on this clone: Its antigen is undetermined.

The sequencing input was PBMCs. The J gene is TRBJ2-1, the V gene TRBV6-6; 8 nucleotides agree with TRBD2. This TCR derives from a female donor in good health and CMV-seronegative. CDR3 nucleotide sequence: TGTGCCAGCATCACCTCCCCGGGACTAGTTATCGATGAGCAGTTCTTC. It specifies CASITSPGLVIDEQFF.